The subject of this entry is one T cell receptor (beta chain). These data originate in a study of cytomegalovirus exposure and HLA in healthy donors. About the study: Earlier results showed roughly 110 million unique TCR beta sequences derived from roughly 180 million T cells.

This CDR3 region has 15 residues. With V trimmed by 7 bases and J by 1 base, 7 bases remained unmatched. The germline CDR1 and CDR2 sequences are LNHDA and SQIVND (reference sequence). In the PCR, 60 Vbeta and 13 Jbeta primers were used. Some clones are missing from TCRdb's copy, which holds only in-frame ones; the method was immunoSEQ multiplex PCR. The sample has approximately 150,000 clones; roughly 86% are singletons. V gene TRBV19 combines with J gene TRBJ1-1, with 9 bases lining up with TRBD1. The sequence derives from a man in his late teens or twenties in good health and CMV-seropositive. Source material: PBMCs. CDR3 DNA sequence: TGTGCCAGTACCCCTTGGGACAGGGCGAACACTGAAGCTTTCTTT. The encoded protein is CASTPWDRANTEAFF.